These 26 T cell receptor beta chains share one sample of origin, sequenced in a study of blood T cell repertoires in COVID-19. TCRdb's copy holds only in-frame clones and misses some; the assay was immunoSEQ multiplex PCR. The sample holds more than 140,000 clones, about 79% seen once. Sequencing used peripheral blood. Receptors were obtained from a woman aged 45-65 years in a cohort sampled during active or convalescent COVID-19.

The chain joins TRBV10-3 to TRBJ1-1; TRBD1 agrees at 7 bases. Germline V gene sequence: CDR1 ENHRY, CDR2 SYGVKD. The V and J ends lost 4 bases and 8 bases, in that order; junction bases with no gene match: 4. CDR3 length: 12 amino acids. The CDR3 spells CAISGRDREAFF. The DNA of the CDR3 is TGTGCCATCAGTGGTCGGGACAGAGAAGCTTTCTTT.

The rearrangement uses TRBV11-2 and TRBJ1-1; 9 bases are shared with TRBD1. The germline CDR1 and CDR2 sequences are SGHAT and FQNNGV. The CDR3 contains 15 residues. V lost 5 bases and J lost 1; bases outside the gene matches: 5. CDR3 coding DNA: TGTGCCAGCAGCGCCGGACAGGGGAGGAACACTGAAGCTTTCTTT. Its protein is CASSAGQGRNTEAFF. Full variable domain (missing parts from reference TRBV11-2 and TRBJ1-1): EAGVAQSPRYKIIEKRQSVAFWCNPISGHATLYWYQQILGQGPKLLIQFQNNGVVDDSQLPKDRFSAERLKGVDSTLKIQPAKLEDSAVYLCASSAGQGRNTEAFFGQGTRLTVV.

In its sample, this clone was seen a few times. The rearrangement links TRBV10-3 to TRBJ2-1; D is unclear. Per germline, CDR1 ENHRY and CDR2 SYGVKD. The CDR3 is 17 residues long. V was trimmed by 0 bases and J by 0 bases, leaving 12 bases between them. This chain's CDR3 is CAISESDSTRSYNEQFF. As DNA, the CDR3 is TGTGCCATCAGTGAGTCGGATAGCACGCGCTCCTACAATGAGCAGTTCTTC.

This clone appeared a few times. The chain is built from TRBV11-2 and TRBJ2-1; the match to TRBD1 covers 7 bases. This CDR3 spans 15 amino acids. CDR1 SGHAT and CDR2 FQNNGV come from the germline V gene. V shed 6 bases and J 2 bases; nucleotides not matched to a gene: 7. CDR3 region: CASSPDRRPYNEQFF. The CDR3 DNA reads TGTGCCAGCAGTCCGGACAGGCGTCCCTACAATGAGCAGTTCTTC.

The gene calls are TRBV7-3 and TRBJ2-3; tentatively, D is TRBD2 (5 bases). Trimming took 2 bases from V and 4 from J, leaving 10 bases between them. The germline V gene has CDR1 SGHTA and CDR2 FQGTGA. The CDR3 length is 14 residues. As DNA, the CDR3 is TGTGCCAGCAGCTTAGCAAGTAGCGCAGATACGCAGTATTTT. Translation: CASSLASSADTQYF. The full variable domain, rest sourced from reference TRBV7-3 and TRBJ2-3, is GAGVSQTPSNKVTEKGKYVELRCDPISGHTALYWYRQSLGQGPEFLIYFQGTGAADDSGLPNDRFFAVRPEGSVSTLKIQRTERGDSAVYLCASSLASSADTQYFGPGTRLTVL.

The gene calls are TRBV11-1 and TRBJ2-2; D is possibly TRBD1 (5 bases). There are 15 residues in the CDR3. Germline CDR1 SGHAT, CDR2 FQDESV (reference sequence). Trimming removed 8 bases from V and 2 bases from J, with 15 bases in between. The chain's CDR3 is CASQPPGLNTGELFF. The CDR3 coding sequence is TGTGCCAGCCAGCCCCCAGGGCTAAACACCGGGGAGCTGTTTTTT. The complete variable domain, with remaining parts taken from reference TRBV11-1 and TRBJ2-2, reads EAEVAQSPRYKITEKSQAVAFWCDPISGHATLYWYRQILGQGPELLVQFQDESVVDDSQLPKDRFSAERLKGVDSTLKIQPAELGDSAMYLCASQPPGLNTGELFFGEGSRLTVL.

There are a few counts of this clone. Here the CDR3 DNA reads TGTGCCAGCAGAGCCAGCGGGGGCCCGAACAATGAGCAGTTCTTC. It codes for CASRASGGPNNEQFF. This chain joins TRBV2 and TRBJ2-1; 8 nucleotides align to TRBD2. V shed 6 bases, J shed 5 bases, and the junction held 9 bases outside the gene matches. Germline lookup yields CDR1 SNHLY and CDR2 FYNNEI. This CDR3 is built from 15 residues.

The chain is built from TRBV19 and TRBJ2-7; TRBD2 matches at 10 bases. Germline values: CDR1 LNHDA, CDR2 SQIVND (reference sequence). V shed 8 bases, J shed 3 bases, and the junction held 7 bases outside the gene matches. The CDR3 has 14 residues. Here the CDR3 DNA reads TGTGCCAGTGGGCTAGCGGGGGTTGTCTACGAGCAGTACTTC. Its translation: CASGLAGVVYEQYF.

This clone was detected once. The chain employs TRBV29-1 and TRBJ2-7; TRBD1 matches at 9 bases. Trimming removed 6 bases from V and 6 bases from J; junction bases left unmatched: 15. The CDR3 totals 15 residues. Per the germline V gene, CDR1 is SQVTM and CDR2 is ANQGSEA. CDR3 sequence (DNA): TGCAGCGTACAATCGTCCGGGACAGGGCCCCCCGAGCAGTACTTC. Encoded protein: CSVQSSGTGPPEQYF.

The chain carries TRBV9 and TRBJ1-5, with 7 bases aligning to TRBD1. Germline values: CDR1 SGDLS, CDR2 YYNGEE. V was clipped by 4 bases and J by 2 bases; unmatched bases: 6. The length of the CDR3 is 15 residues. In DNA, the CDR3 is TGTGCCAGCAGCTTAACCGGGACAGGCAATCAGCCCCAGCATTTT. Amino acids: CASSLTGTGNQPQHF.

The chain joins TRBV28 to TRBJ1-5; D is ambiguous. From germline, CDR1 is MDHEN and CDR2 SYDVKM. Trimming stripped 6 bases from V and 2 bases from J, with 14 bases between. The CDR3 runs 15 residues. Here the CDR3 reads CASSPTSAGNQPQHF. As DNA, the CDR3 is TGTGCCAGCAGCCCTACATCGGCGGGCAATCAGCCCCAGCATTTT.

The chain carries TRBV7-2 and TRBJ1-1; D is unclear. The germline CDR1 and CDR2 sequences are SGHTA and FQGNSA. The V end lost 2 bases, the J end lost 1 base, and 8 bases lay between the germline ends. This CDR3 spans 14 amino acids. The CDR3 bases are TGTGCCAGCAGCTTAAACCCCGGGAACACTGAAGCTTTCTTT. It yields the protein CASSLNPGNTEAFF. The full variable domain, completed using reference TRBV7-2 and TRBJ1-1, is GAGVSQSPSNKVTEKGKDVELRCDPISGHTALYWYRQSLGQGLEFLIYFQGNSAPDKSGLPSDRFSAERTGGSVSTLTIQRTQQEDSAVYLCASSLNPGNTEAFFGQGTRLTVV.

The CDR3 sequence is CASSLLTGNTEAFF. The CDR3 nucleotides read TGTGCCAGCAGCCTTCTCACAGGGAACACTGAAGCTTTCTTT. This chain uses TRBV6-5 with TRBJ1-1; D perhaps matches TRBD1 (5 bases). The CDR3 extends over 14 amino acids. Germline lookup yields CDR1 MNHEY and CDR2 SVGAGI. V was trimmed by 6 bases and J by 1 base, leaving 12 bases between them.

The chain combines TRBV11-1 with TRBJ1-2, with D unclear. CDR1 and CDR2 (germline): SGHAT, FQDESV (reference sequence). CDR3 length: 15 residues. Trimming shortened V by 1 base and J by 0 bases, and 9 bases separated the two germline ends. This CDR3 reads CASSLDQLSNYGYTF. The CDR3 bases are TGTGCCAGCAGCTTAGACCAACTCTCTAACTATGGCTACACCTTC.

Written as DNA, the CDR3 is TGCGCCAGCAGCCGGGGGCCTGGGGCGAGGAATGAGCAGTTCTTC. This sequence encodes CASSRGPGARNEQFF. The chain couples TRBV4-1 to TRBJ2-1; D might be TRBD1 (6 bases). CDR1 MGHRA and CDR2 YSYEKL come from the germline V gene. V was shortened by 4 bases and J by 7 bases, with 17 bases between the two germline ends. CDR3 length: 15 amino acids.

The CDR3, as DNA: TGTGCCAGCAGTAAAGGTGGACTAGCGCGGAATGAGCAGTTCTTC. Its translation: CASSKGGLARNEQFF. The chain uses TRBV27 and TRBJ2-1; TRBD2 aligns across 9 bases. Germline CDR1 MNHEY, CDR2 SMNVEV (reference sequence). The trim removed 5 bases at V and 7 bases at J, leaving 9 bases unmatched. The CDR3 is 15 amino acids.

J is TRBJ1-4 and V is TRBV15, with TRBD1 matching over 7 bases. The CDR3 has 15 residues. Germline V CDR1 and CDR2: LNHNV, YYDKDF (reference sequence). Trimming took 2 bases from V and 4 from J; bases not matched to a gene: 4. The CDR3, as DNA: TGTGCCACCAGCAGATGGGGACAGATTAATGAAAAACTGTTTTTT. Amino acid sequence: CATSRWGQINEKLFF.

The CDR3 is CASRLTETQYF. The CDR3 DNA reads TGTGCCAGCAGACTCACAGAGACCCAGTACTTC. This rearrangement joins TRBV7-2 to TRBJ2-5; no reliable D call. The V gene lost 6 bases and the J gene lost 4 bases, with 6 bases spanning the gap. This CDR3 contains 11 residues. The germline CDR1 and CDR2 sequences are SGHTA and FQGNSA.

The chain is built from TRBV9 and TRBJ2-2; D is possibly TRBD1 (7 bases). Germline CDR1 reads SGDLS; CDR2 reads YYNGEE. Trimming took off 1 base at V and 3 bases at J, with 13 bases between the two ends. This CDR3 is 16 amino acids long. In DNA form, the CDR3 reads TGTGCCAGCAGCGTACAGGGGGGCGCGGACACCGGGGAGCTGTTTTTT. It yields the protein CASSVQGGADTGELFF.

The chain carries TRBV19 and TRBJ1-1, with 9 bases lining up with TRBD1. V shed 2 bases, J shed 7 bases, and the junction held 8 bases outside the gene matches. CDR3 length: 15 residues. Germline CDR1 is LNHDA and CDR2 is SQIVND (reference sequence). CDR3: CASSIKQGASHEAFF. Written as DNA, the CDR3 is TGTGCCAGTAGTATAAAACAGGGGGCGTCCCATGAAGCTTTCTTT.

The chain carries TRBV7-9 and TRBJ1-4; D unclear. The germline CDR1 and CDR2 sequences are SEHNR and FQNEAQ (reference sequence). V was pared by 4 bases and J by 8 bases, with 20 bases between. This CDR3 contains 16 residues. The CDR3 nucleotides read TGTGCCAGCAGCTCCTCCGCCGGACTCGAAGTAGAAAAACTGTTTTTT. This gives the protein CASSSSAGLEVEKLFF.

This clone has ten or more counts. The J gene is TRBJ1-6, the V gene TRBV7-9, with D perhaps TRBD1 (5 bases). CDR3 length: 17 amino acids. Trimming took off 5 bases at V and 7 bases at J, with 21 bases between the two ends. Germline V CDR1 and CDR2: SEHNR, FQNEAQ (reference sequence). The CDR3 is CASSPTPSGLGNSPLHF. The CDR3 DNA sequence: TGTGCCAGCAGCCCAACCCCCTCAGGGTTGGGGAATTCACCCCTCCACTTT.

J is TRBJ2-1 and V is TRBV9; TRBD2 matches 10 bases. The junction had 12 bases not matched to a gene; V was cut back by 4 bases and J by 5 bases. The CDR3 runs 17 residues. Germline values: CDR1 SGDLS, CDR2 YYNGEE. The CDR3 bases are TGTGCCAGCAGCACAACCCCGGGACTAGCGCTAAACAATGAGCAGTTCTTC. It yields the protein CASSTTPGLALNNEQFF.

The V call is TRBV12-5, the J call TRBJ1-4; D gene uncertain. Trimming took off 1 base at V and 4 bases at J, with 13 bases between the two ends. Germline CDR1 and CDR2: LGHNT and FRNRAP. This CDR3 comprises 16 residues. The CDR3 DNA is TGTGCTAGTGGTTTGGGAATTAGGGAGGGTAATGAAAAACTGTTTTTT. Its translation is CASGLGIREGNEKLFF.

This clone was detected a few times. CDR3 in amino acids: CASSPGQVATEAFF. CDR3 nucleotide sequence: TGCGCCAGCAGCCCGGGACAGGTGGCCACTGAAGCTTTCTTT. This chain connects TRBV5-1 to TRBJ1-1; TRBD1 matches at 8 bases. Germline lookup yields CDR1 SGHRS and CDR2 YFSETQ. This CDR3 is built from 14 residues. The V and J ends lost 4 bases and 4 bases, in that order; junction bases with no gene match: 6.

This chain connects TRBV11-2 to TRBJ1-2; TRBD1 agrees at 10 bases. This CDR3 spans 15 amino acids. Germline V gene lookup returns CDR1 SGHAT and CDR2 FQNNGV. V shed 4 bases and J 4 bases; nucleotides not matched to a gene: 6. CDR3 protein: CASSSRDRGIYGYTF. In nucleotides, the CDR3 is TGTGCCAGCAGCTCGCGGGACAGGGGTATCTATGGCTACACCTTC.